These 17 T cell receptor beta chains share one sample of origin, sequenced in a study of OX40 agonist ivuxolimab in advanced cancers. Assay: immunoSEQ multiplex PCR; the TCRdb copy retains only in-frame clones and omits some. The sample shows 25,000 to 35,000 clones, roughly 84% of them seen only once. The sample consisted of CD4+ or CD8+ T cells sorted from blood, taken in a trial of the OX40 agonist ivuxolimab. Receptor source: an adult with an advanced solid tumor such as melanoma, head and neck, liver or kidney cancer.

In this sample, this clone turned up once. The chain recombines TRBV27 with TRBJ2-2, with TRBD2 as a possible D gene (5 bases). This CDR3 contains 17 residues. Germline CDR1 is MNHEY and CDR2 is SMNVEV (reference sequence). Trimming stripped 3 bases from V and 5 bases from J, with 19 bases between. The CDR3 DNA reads TGTGCCAGCAGTTTTGGTTGGCGCGGGTCCCCAACCGGGGAGCTGTTTTTT. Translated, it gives CASSFGWRGSPTGELFF.

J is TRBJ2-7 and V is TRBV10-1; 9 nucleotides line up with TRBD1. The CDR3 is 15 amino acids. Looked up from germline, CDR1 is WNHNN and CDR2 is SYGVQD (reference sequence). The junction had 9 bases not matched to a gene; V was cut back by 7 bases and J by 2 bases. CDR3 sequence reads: CASTLGRQGAYEQYF. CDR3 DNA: TGCGCCAGCACCCTCGGGCGACAGGGGGCCTACGAGCAGTACTTC.

The CDR3, as DNA: TGTGCCAGCAGCGTCAGGGGGGAGGGTTTCTACGAGCAGTACTTC. It yields the protein CASSVRGEGFYEQYF. The V and J genes are TRBV9 and TRBJ2-5; D might be TRBD1 or TRBD2, each matching 7 bases. The J call may be mistaken, given a closer DNA end match to TRBJ2-7. CDR3 size: 15 residues. The V gene's germline CDR1 is SGDLS and CDR2 YYNGEE.

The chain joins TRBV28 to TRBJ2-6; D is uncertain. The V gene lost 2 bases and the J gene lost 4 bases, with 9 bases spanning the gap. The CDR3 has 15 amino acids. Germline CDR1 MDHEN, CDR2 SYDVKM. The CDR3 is CASSLLGYGANVLTF. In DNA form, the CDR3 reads TGTGCCAGCAGTTTACTAGGGTACGGGGCCAACGTCCTGACTTTC.

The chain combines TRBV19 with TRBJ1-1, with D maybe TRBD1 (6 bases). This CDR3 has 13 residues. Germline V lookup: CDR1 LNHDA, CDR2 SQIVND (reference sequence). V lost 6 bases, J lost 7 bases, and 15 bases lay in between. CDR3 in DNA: TGTGCCAGTAGGGGGGGGCAGCCACGTGAAGCTTTCTTT. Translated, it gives CASRGGQPREAFF.

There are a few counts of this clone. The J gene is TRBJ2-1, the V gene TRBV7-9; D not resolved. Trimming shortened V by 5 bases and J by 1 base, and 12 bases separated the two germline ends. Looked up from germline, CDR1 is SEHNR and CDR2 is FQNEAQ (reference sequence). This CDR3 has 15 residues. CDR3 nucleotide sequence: TGTGCCAGCAGCATAAGTGGGTTGTCCTACAATGAGCAGTTCTTC. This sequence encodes CASSISGLSYNEQFF.

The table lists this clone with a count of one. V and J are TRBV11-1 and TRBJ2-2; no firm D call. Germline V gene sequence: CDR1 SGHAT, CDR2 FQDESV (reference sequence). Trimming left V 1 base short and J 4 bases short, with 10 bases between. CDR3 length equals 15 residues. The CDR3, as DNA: TGTGCCAGCAGCTTAGTCCAGGACCCCACCGGGGAGCTGTTTTTT. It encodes CASSLVQDPTGELFF.

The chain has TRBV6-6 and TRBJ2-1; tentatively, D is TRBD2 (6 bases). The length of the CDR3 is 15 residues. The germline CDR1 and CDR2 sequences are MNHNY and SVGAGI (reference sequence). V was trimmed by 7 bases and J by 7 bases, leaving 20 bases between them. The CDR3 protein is CASTENGGSKNEQFF. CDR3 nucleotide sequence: TGTGCCAGCACCGAAAACGGGGGTTCGAAGAATGAGCAGTTCTTC.

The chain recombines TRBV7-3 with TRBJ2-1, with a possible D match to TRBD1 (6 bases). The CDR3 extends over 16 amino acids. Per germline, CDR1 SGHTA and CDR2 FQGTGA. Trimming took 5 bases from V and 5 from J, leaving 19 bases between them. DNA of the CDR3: TGTGCCAGCAGCCTGCGGCACAGGGCCCCCGACAATGAGCAGTTCTTC. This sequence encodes CASSLRHRAPDNEQFF. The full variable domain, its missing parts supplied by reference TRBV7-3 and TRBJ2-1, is GAGVSQTPSNKVTEKGKYVELRCDPISGHTALYWYRQSLGQGPEFLIYFQGTGAADDSGLPNDRFFAVRPEGSVSTLKIQRTERGDSAVYLCASSLRHRAPDNEQFFGPGTRLTVL.

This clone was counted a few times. CDR3 sequence: CATTSGGADTGELFF. The CDR3 DNA is TGTGCCACTACTAGCGGGGGGGCCGACACCGGGGAGCTGTTTTTT. V gene TRBV11-1 combines with J gene TRBJ2-2, with 13 positions matching TRBD2. The CDR3 is 15 amino acids. CDR1 SGHAT and CDR2 FQDESV come from the germline V gene (reference sequence). Trimming at V came to 10 bases and at J to 3 bases, leaving 5 bases not matched to a gene. Full variable domain (remainder filled in from reference TRBV11-1 and TRBJ2-2): EAEVAQSPRYKITEKSQAVAFWCDPISGHATLYWYRQILGQGPELLVQFQDESVVDDSQLPKDRFSAERLKGVDSTLKIQPAELGDSAMYLCATTSGGADTGELFFGEGSRLTVL.

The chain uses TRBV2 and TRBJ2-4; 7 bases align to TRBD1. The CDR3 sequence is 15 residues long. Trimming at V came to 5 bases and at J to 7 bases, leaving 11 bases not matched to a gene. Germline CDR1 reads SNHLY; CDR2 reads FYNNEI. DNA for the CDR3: TGTGCCAGCAGTCACCGGGACAGTATAGAGAACATTCAGTACTTC. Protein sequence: CASSHRDSIENIQYF.

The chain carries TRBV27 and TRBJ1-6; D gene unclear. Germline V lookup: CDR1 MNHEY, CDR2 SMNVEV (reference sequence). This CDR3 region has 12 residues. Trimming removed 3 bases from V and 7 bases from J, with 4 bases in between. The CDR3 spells CASSFTNSPLHF. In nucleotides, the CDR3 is TGTGCCAGCAGTTTTACAAATTCACCCCTCCACTTT.

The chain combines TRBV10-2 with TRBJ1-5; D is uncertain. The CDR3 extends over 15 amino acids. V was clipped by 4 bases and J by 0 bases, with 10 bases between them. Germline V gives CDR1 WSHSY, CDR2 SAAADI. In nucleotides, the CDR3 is TGCGCCAGCAGTGGCATGAGGGATAGCAATCAGCCCCAGCATTTT. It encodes CASSGMRDSNQPQHF.

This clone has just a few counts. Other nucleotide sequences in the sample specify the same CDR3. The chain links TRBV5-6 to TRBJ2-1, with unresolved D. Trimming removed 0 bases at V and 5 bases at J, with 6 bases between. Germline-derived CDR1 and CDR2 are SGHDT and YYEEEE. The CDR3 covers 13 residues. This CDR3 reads CASSLVADNEQFF. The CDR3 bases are TGTGCCAGCAGCTTGGTGGCCGACAATGAGCAGTTCTTC. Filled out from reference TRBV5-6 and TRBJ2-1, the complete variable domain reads DAGVTQSPTHLIKTRGQQVTLRCSPKSGHDTVSWYQQALGQGPQFIFQYYEEEERQRGNFPDRFSGHQFPNYSSELNVNALLLGDSALYLCASSLVADNEQFFGPGTRLTVL.

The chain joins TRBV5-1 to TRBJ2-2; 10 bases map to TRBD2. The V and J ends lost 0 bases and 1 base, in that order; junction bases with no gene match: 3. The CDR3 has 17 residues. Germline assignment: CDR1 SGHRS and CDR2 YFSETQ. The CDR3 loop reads CASSLGRLAGNTGELFF. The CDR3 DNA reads TGCGCCAGCAGCTTGGGACGACTAGCGGGGAACACCGGGGAGCTGTTTTTT.

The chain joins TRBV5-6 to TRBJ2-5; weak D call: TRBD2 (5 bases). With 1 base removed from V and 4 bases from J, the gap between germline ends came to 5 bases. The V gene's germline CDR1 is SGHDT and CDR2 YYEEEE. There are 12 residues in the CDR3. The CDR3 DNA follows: TGTGCCAGCAGCTTGCGGGGAGAGACCCAGTACTTC. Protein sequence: CASSLRGETQYF.

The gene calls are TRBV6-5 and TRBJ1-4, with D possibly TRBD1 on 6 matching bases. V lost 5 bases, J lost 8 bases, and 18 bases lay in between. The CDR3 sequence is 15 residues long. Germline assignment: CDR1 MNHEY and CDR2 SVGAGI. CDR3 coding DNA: TGTGCCAGCAGTCGAGCGCGGGGGCGGGGGGAAAAACTGTTTTTT. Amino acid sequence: CASSRARGRGEKLFF.